Listed here is a single T cell receptor beta chain. This table comes from immunoSEQ multiplex PCR, and its TCRdb copy is limited to in-frame clones, with some not included. The table lists 180,000 or so clones, 65% to 90% of them singletons. This sample is part of a study of blood T cell repertoires in COVID-19. On the study more broadly: Some COVID-19 samples were acute and others convalescent; all came from the United States, Italy and Spain. T cells, B-cell-depleted T cells, or PBMCs supplied cDNA or gDNA.

V gave up 1 base and J gave up 8 bases; unmatched junction bases: 13. CDR1 is ENHRY, CDR2 SYGVKD, per germline. This CDR3 contains 17 residues. This clonotype was obtained from a man between 60 and 75 years old with acute or convalescent COVID-19. The rearrangement links TRBV10-3 to TRBJ1-5; 8 bases match TRBD1. The sequenced material came from peripheral blood. For the CDR3, the DNA is TGTGCCATCAGTGAGTTTTGGACAGGGCCAAGGGTTGAGCCCCAGCATTTT. It is translated as CAISEFWTGPRVEPQHF.